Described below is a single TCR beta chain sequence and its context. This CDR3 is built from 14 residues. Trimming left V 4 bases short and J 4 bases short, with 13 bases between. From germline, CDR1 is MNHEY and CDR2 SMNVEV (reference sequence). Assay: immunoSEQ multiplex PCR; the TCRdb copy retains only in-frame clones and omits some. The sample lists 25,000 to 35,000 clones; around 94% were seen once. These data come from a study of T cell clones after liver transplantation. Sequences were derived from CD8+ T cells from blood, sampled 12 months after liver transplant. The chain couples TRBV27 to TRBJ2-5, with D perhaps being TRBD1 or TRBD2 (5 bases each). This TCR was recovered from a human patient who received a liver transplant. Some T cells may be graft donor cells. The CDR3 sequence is CASSSLGTGETQYF. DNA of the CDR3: TGTGCCAGCAGTTCCCTTGGGACCGGAGAGACCCAGTACTTC.